This passage covers 25 T cell receptor beta chains from one sample sequenced in a study of cytomegalovirus exposure and HLA in healthy donors. PCR involved 60 Vbeta and 13 Jbeta primers. Profiling relied on immunoSEQ multiplex PCR, and the TCRdb table lists in-frame clones only, not all of them. The repertoire consists of around 130,000 clones, with 80% occurring once and the leading ten covering approximately 4%. The sequenced material came from PBMCs. These receptors were taken from a woman between 35 and 50 years old in good health and CMV-seronegative.

The gene calls are TRBV4-2 and TRBJ2-7; 11 bases line up with TRBD2. The germline V gene has CDR1 LGHNA and CDR2 YNFKEQ. The CDR3 runs to 18 residues. The V gene end was trimmed by 8 bases and the J gene end by 2 bases; junction bases not matched to a gene: 17. Here the CDR3 reads CASGGRGLAGGEPYEQYF. The CDR3, as DNA: TGTGCCAGCGGCGGGAGAGGGCTAGCGGGAGGAGAGCCCTACGAGCAGTACTTC.

This chain links TRBV6-6 with TRBJ1-5; D possibly corresponds to TRBD1 (5 bases). This CDR3 is 14 amino acids long. Trimming took off 0 bases at V and 11 bases at J, with 14 bases between the two ends. Per the germline V gene, CDR1 is MNHNY and CDR2 is SVGAGI (reference sequence). The CDR3 loop reads CASSYSTASTAQHF. The CDR3 coding sequence is TGTGCCAGCAGTTACTCGACAGCGTCCACGGCCCAGCATTTT.

On this clone: At the DNA level, this CDR3 is encoded by other sequences in the same sample as well. The gene calls are TRBV7-9 and TRBJ2-7, with 11 bases identical to TRBD2. This CDR3 contains 17 residues. The germline gives CDR1 SEHNR, CDR2 FQNEAQ (reference sequence). V dropped 0 bases and J dropped 6; count of bases not matched to a gene: 10. The CDR3 bases are TGTGCCAGCAGCTTAGCCGGGGGGCTAGCGGGAGGCCGCGAGCAGTACTTC. This encodes CASSLAGGLAGGREQYF.

The rearrangement joins TRBV5-1 to TRBJ1-1, with 8 positions matching TRBD1. Losses at the gene ends were 2 bases for V and 0 bases for J; bases not matched to a gene: 6. Germline values: CDR1 SGHRS, CDR2 YFSETQ. There are 16 residues in the CDR3. The CDR3 reads CASSFRDRNMNTEAFF. CDR3 DNA sequence: TGCGCCAGCAGCTTCCGGGACAGGAATATGAACACTGAAGCTTTCTTT.

This clone showed up just once. The chain has TRBV13 and TRBJ1-2, with 7 bases lining up with TRBD1. This CDR3 region has 16 residues. CDR1 is PRHDT, CDR2 FYEKMQ, per germline (reference sequence). The trim removed 0 bases at V and 4 bases at J, leaving 8 bases unmatched. CDR3 coding DNA: TGTGCCAGCAGCTTAGGGCCAGCCACAGGGGCCTATGGCTACACCTTC. This codes for CASSLGPATGAYGYTF.

This clone was picked up a small number of times. This sequence joins TRBV6-5 and TRBJ1-6; the D gene is possibly TRBD1 (5 bases). Trimming pared 2 bases from V and 9 bases from J, leaving 17 bases between. This CDR3 has 16 amino acids. The V gene's germline CDR1 is MNHEY and CDR2 SVGAGI. The DNA of the CDR3 is TGTGCCAGCAGTTACAACGGTGGGGGTAGCGGTTCACCCCTCCACTTT. Amino acid sequence: CASSYNGGGSGSPLHF.

The chain combines TRBV18 with TRBJ2-7; 10 nucleotides line up with TRBD2. Trimming removed 5 bases from V and 0 bases from J; junction bases left unmatched: 4. The CDR3 covers 15 residues. Germline lookup yields CDR1 KGHSH and CDR2 LQKENI. The CDR3 DNA is TGTGCCAGCTCAGACCTAGCGGGGGACTCCTACGAGCAGTACTTC. Residues: CASSDLAGDSYEQYF.

The chain carries TRBV13 and TRBJ1-1; unclear D gene. The CDR3 is made up of 13 amino acids. The ends were cut back, 1 base at V and 5 bases at J, with 8 bases in the middle. Germline values: CDR1 PRHDT, CDR2 FYEKMQ (reference sequence). As DNA, the CDR3 is TGTGCCAGCAGCTTAGAGTCGCTAACTGAAGCTTTCTTT. It translates to CASSLESLTEAFF.

The chain links TRBV9 to TRBJ2-7; TRBD2 matches 11 bases. Looked up from germline, CDR1 is SGDLS and CDR2 is YYNGEE. V trimming: 2 bases; J trimming: 1 base; junction bases outside the gene matches: 5. The CDR3 runs 16 residues. CDR3 in DNA: TGTGCCAGCAGCGTGCCTGGACTAGCGGGTTCCTACGAGCAGTACTTC. Amino acid sequence: CASSVPGLAGSYEQYF. The whole variable domain, remainder taken from reference TRBV9 and TRBJ2-7, is DSGVTQTPKHLITATGQRVTLRCSPRSGDLSVYWYQQSLDQGLQFLIQYYNGEERAKGNILERFSAQQFPDLHSELNLSSLELGDSALYFCASSVPGLAGSYEQYFGPGTRLTVT.

The DNA for the CDR3 is TGTGCCAGCAGAACCCAACAGGGGAACACTGAAGCTTTCTTT. Translating gives CASRTQQGNTEAFF. The chain uses TRBV28 and TRBJ1-1; D perhaps matches TRBD1 (6 bases). V was clipped by 6 bases and J by 1 base, with 12 bases between them. This CDR3 has 14 residues. Germline CDR1 is MDHEN and CDR2 is SYDVKM.

The chain uses TRBV2 and TRBJ2-7; TRBD2 might be the D (6 bases). V gave up 6 bases and J gave up 4 bases, with 10 bases separating them. The germline CDR1 and CDR2 sequences are SNHLY and FYNNEI. The CDR3 spans 12 residues. The CDR3 coding sequence is TGTGCCAGCAGCTCCGGGACTTACGAGCAGTACTTC. It encodes CASSSGTYEQYF.

The J gene is TRBJ1-5, the V gene TRBV6-6, with D possibly being TRBD1 (5 bases). In germline, CDR1 is MNHNY, CDR2 SVGAGI (reference sequence). The CDR3 spans 15 residues. The V end lost 2 bases, the J end lost 7 bases, and 15 bases lay between the germline ends. This CDR3 is CASSYPGVTGQPQHF. CDR3 DNA: TGTGCCAGCAGTTACCCGGGGGTAACGGGACAGCCCCAGCATTTT.

The chain recombines TRBV6-1 with TRBJ2-1, with TRBD2 matching 12 bases. Trimming cost V 2 bases and J 7 bases; bases outside gene matches: 0. The CDR3 spans 14 residues. Germline values: CDR1 MNHNS, CDR2 SASEGT. CDR3 coding DNA: TGTGCCAGCAGTGAACTAGCGGGGGGGAATGAGCAGTTCTTC. Its translation is CASSELAGGNEQFF.

The V and J genes are TRBV7-9 and TRBJ1-5; weak D call: TRBD1 (6 bases). The germline V gene has CDR1 SEHNR and CDR2 FQNEAQ (reference sequence). V was clipped by 3 bases and J by 2 bases, with 23 bases between them. There are 19 residues in the CDR3. This chain's CDR3 is CASSLAQGGGTHGNQPQHF. The CDR3 DNA reads as TGTGCCAGCAGCTTGGCACAGGGTGGTGGGACACATGGCAATCAGCCCCAGCATTTT.

The genes are TRBV4-3 and TRBJ1-4; D ambiguous. Germline V gene lookup returns CDR1 LGHNA and CDR2 YSLEER. With 1 base removed from V and 1 base from J, the gap between germline ends came to 7 bases. The CDR3 consists of 15 residues. The CDR3 sequence is CASSQGARTNEKLFF. The CDR3 DNA follows: TGCGCCAGCAGCCAAGGCGCGAGAACTAATGAAAAACTGTTTTTT.

The V call is TRBV9, the J call TRBJ1-1, with D unclear. In germline, CDR1 is SGDLS, CDR2 YYNGEE. V dropped 3 bases and J dropped 0 bases, with 6 bases sitting between them. There are 13 residues in the CDR3. The CDR3 sequence: CASSGHLNTEAFF. Here the CDR3 DNA reads TGTGCCAGCAGCGGACACTTGAACACTGAAGCTTTCTTT.

The chain combines TRBV27 with TRBJ2-5; 7 bases are a match to TRBD1. The CDR3 spans 15 residues. Per germline, CDR1 MNHEY and CDR2 SMNVEV (reference sequence). Trimming cost V 5 bases and J 5 bases; bases outside gene matches: 11. CDR3 coding DNA: TGTGCCAGCAGTCCATGGACAGGACACTGGGAGACCCAGTACTTC. This codes for CASSPWTGHWETQYF.

V is TRBV19 and J is TRBJ1-5; a weak D match, TRBD1 (5 bases). Trimming pared 9 bases from V and 4 bases from J, leaving 13 bases between. Germline-derived CDR1 and CDR2 are LNHDA and SQIVND (reference sequence). The CDR3 covers 13 residues. The CDR3 DNA reads as TGTGCCAGCGGAAGGGGAATTAATCAGCCCCAGCATTTT. Translation gives CASGRGINQPQHF.

J is TRBJ1-1 and V is TRBV18; D is undetermined. Deletions cut 6 bases from V and 8 bases from J, with 13 bases between. Germline lookup yields CDR1 KGHSH and CDR2 LQKENI. The CDR3 has 12 amino acids. The CDR3 nucleotides are TGTGCCAGCTCCCTGTACAGCTCCGAAGCTTTCTTT. Translating gives CASSLYSSEAFF.

The rearrangement links TRBV12-5 to TRBJ1-2; TRBD1 matches at 10 bases. V trimming: 7 bases; J trimming: 5 bases; junction bases outside the gene matches: 16. Germline CDR1 and CDR2: LGHNT and FRNRAP. This CDR3 contains 17 residues. The CDR3 protein is CASDYTEADRGEYGYTF. The DNA of the CDR3 is TGTGCTAGTGATTACACGGAAGCGGACAGGGGGGAGTATGGCTACACCTTC.

The chain is built from TRBV6-5 and TRBJ2-7, with a possible D match to TRBD1 (5 bases). Germline V gives CDR1 MNHEY, CDR2 SVGAGI. V was trimmed by 2 bases and J by 6 bases, leaving 11 bases between them. The CDR3 extends over 13 amino acids. The CDR3 nucleotides are TGTGCCAGCAGTTACGTGGGGCTAGGCGAGCAGTACTTC. Residues: CASSYVGLGEQYF.

This chain's CDR3 is CASNPPGGRGYEQYF. In DNA form, the CDR3 reads TGTGCCAGCAACCCACCGGGGGGCAGGGGTTACGAGCAGTACTTC. The chain employs TRBV28 and TRBJ2-7; maybe TRBD2 (7 bases). V dropped 7 bases and J dropped 4 bases, with 20 bases sitting between them. CDR3 length: 15 amino acids. Looked up from germline, CDR1 is MDHEN and CDR2 is SYDVKM.

The chain employs TRBV2 and TRBJ1-2; D possibly corresponds to TRBD1 (5 bases). The germline V gene encodes CDR1 SNHLY and CDR2 FYNNEI. The CDR3 length is 17 residues. V dropped 2 bases and J dropped 0 bases, with 16 bases sitting between them. The CDR3 coding sequence is TGTGCCAGCAGTGAACCCAGACAGCTCATAGCTAACTATGGCTACACCTTC. Its translation is CASSEPRQLIANYGYTF.

V gene TRBV9 combines with J gene TRBJ2-1; D is possibly TRBD2 (6 bases). CDR1 and CDR2 (germline): SGDLS, YYNGEE. This CDR3 is 14 amino acids long. The ends were cut back, 1 base at V and 5 bases at J, with 10 bases in the middle. In DNA, the CDR3 is TGTGCCAGCAGCGTAAGTCGGGGGAACAATGAGCAGTTCTTC. Translation: CASSVSRGNNEQFF.

This clone has only a few counts. The chain links TRBV19 to TRBJ2-2, with a possible D match to TRBD1 (5 bases). Germline V gives CDR1 LNHDA, CDR2 SQIVND (reference sequence). V lost 7 bases, J lost 4 bases, and 19 bases lay in between. The CDR3 runs 16 residues. CDR3 DNA: TGTGCCAGTACCAATACCCACAGGAGCATCACCGGGGAGCTGTTTTTT. Protein sequence: CASTNTHRSITGELFF. Full variable domain (outside the CDR3, taken from reference TRBV19 and TRBJ2-2): DGGITQSPKYLFRKEGQNVTLSCEQNLNHDAMYWYRQDPGQGLRLIYYSQIVNDFQKGDIAEGYSVSREKKESFPLTVTSAQKNPTAFYLCASTNTHRSITGELFFGEGSRLTVL.